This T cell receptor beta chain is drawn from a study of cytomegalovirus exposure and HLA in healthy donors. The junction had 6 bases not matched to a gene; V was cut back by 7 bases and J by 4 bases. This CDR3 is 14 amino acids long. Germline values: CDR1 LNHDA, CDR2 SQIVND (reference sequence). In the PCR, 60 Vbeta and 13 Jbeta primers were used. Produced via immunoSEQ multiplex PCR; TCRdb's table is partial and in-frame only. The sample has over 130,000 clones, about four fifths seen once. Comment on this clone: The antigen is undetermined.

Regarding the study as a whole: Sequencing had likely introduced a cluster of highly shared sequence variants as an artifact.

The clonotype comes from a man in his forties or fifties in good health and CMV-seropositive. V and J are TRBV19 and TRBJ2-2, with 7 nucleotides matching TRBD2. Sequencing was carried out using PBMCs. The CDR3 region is CASKGGSGTGELFF. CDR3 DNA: TGTGCCAGTAAAGGCGGGAGTGGCACCGGGGAGCTGTTTTTT.